This is a list of T cell receptor beta chains from one sample in a study of cytomegalovirus exposure and HLA in healthy donors. Sequencing used immunoSEQ multiplex PCR; TCRdb keeps in-frame clones, though not all of them. Among about 130,000 clones, about two thirds were seen once, and the ten largest hold about 3%. Material for sequencing was PBMCs. The receptors shown here come from a woman aged 60-70 years in good health and CMV-seropositive. The CDR3 runs from the conserved cysteine through the conserved F or W. The D gene is left open where the match is weak. Rows may omit the clone size; those that give it use once, few, many or a size class.

abundance: once; d_gene: TRBD1; j_gene: TRBJ2-1; v_gene: TRBV13; CDR3aa: CASSKGQVNEQFF; CDR3nt: TGTGCCAGCAGCAAGGGACAGGTCAATGAGCAGTTCTTC
abundance: .; d_gene: TRBD1; j_gene: TRBJ2-1; v_gene: TRBV5-4; CDR3aa: CASSSQRDRVNEQFF; CDR3nt: TGTGCCAGCAGCTCACAACGGGACAGGGTCAATGAGCAGTTCTTC
abundance: .; d_gene: TRBD1; j_gene: TRBJ2-2; v_gene: TRBV14; CDR3aa: CASSDTRDRYTGELFF; CDR3nt: TGTGCCAGCAGCGATACCCGGGACAGGTACACCGGGGAGCTGTTTTTT
abundance: .; d_gene: TRBD1; j_gene: TRBJ1-3; v_gene: TRBV7-6; CDR3aa: CASSLEDRNVYRNTIYF; CDR3nt: TGTGCCAGCAGCTTAGAGGACAGGAATGTTTATCGAAACACCATATATTTT
abundance: .; d_gene: .; j_gene: TRBJ1-1; v_gene: TRBV28; CDR3aa: CASTPRRTGTEAFF; CDR3nt: TGTGCCAGCACTCCGCGGAGGACTGGCACTGAAGCTTTCTTT
abundance: .; d_gene: TRBD1; j_gene: TRBJ2-7; v_gene: TRBV11-1; CDR3aa: CASSSGQGHYEQYF; CDR3nt: TGTGCCAGCAGCTCGGGACAGGGGCACTACGAGCAGTACTTC
abundance: few; d_gene: TRBD1; j_gene: TRBJ1-2; v_gene: TRBV19; CDR3aa: CASSIAGTGGYGYTF; CDR3nt: TGTGCCAGTAGTATAGCGGGGACAGGGGGCTATGGCTACACCTTC
abundance: .; d_gene: TRBD1; j_gene: TRBJ2-1; v_gene: TRBV7-2; CDR3aa: CASSRTGLYEQFF; CDR3nt: TGTGCCAGCAGCCGGACAGGTTTATATGAGCAGTTCTTC
abundance: .; d_gene: .; j_gene: TRBJ1-6; v_gene: TRBV5-1; CDR3aa: CASSLEGSSSYNSPLYF; CDR3nt: TGCGCCAGCAGCTTGGAAGGTAGTAGCTCCTATAATTCACCCCTCTACTTT
abundance: .; d_gene: .; j_gene: TRBJ1-3; v_gene: TRBV5-6; CDR3aa: CASRGQTSGNTIYF; CDR3nt: TGTGCCAGCAGAGGACAGACCTCTGGAAACACCATATATTTT
abundance: once; d_gene: TRBD1; j_gene: TRBJ1-6; v_gene: TRBV2; CDR3aa: CASSRTGEGSPLHF; CDR3nt: TGTGCCAGCAGTCGGACAGGAGAAGGATCACCCCTCCACTTT
abundance: .; d_gene: .; j_gene: TRBJ2-6; v_gene: TRBV27; CDR3aa: CASSLLGSPSGANVLTF; CDR3nt: TGTGCCAGCAGTTTATTGGGCAGCCCCTCTGGGGCCAACGTCCTGACTTTC
abundance: .; d_gene: TRBD1; j_gene: TRBJ1-1; v_gene: TRBV6-1; CDR3aa: CASSEDRADTEAFF; CDR3nt: TGTGCCAGCAGTGAGGACAGGGCGGACACTGAAGCTTTCTTT
abundance: once; d_gene: .; j_gene: TRBJ1-3; v_gene: TRBV6-1; CDR3aa: CASRDRTSSGNTIYF; CDR3nt: TGTGCCAGCAGAGACAGGACCAGCTCTGGAAACACCATATATTTT
abundance: .; d_gene: .; j_gene: TRBJ2-5; v_gene: TRBV7-9; CDR3aa: CASSQTVQETQYF; CDR3nt: TGTGCCAGCAGCCAGACAGTACAAGAGACCCAGTACTTC
abundance: few; d_gene: .; j_gene: TRBJ1-1; v_gene: TRBV2; CDR3aa: CASSYSEAGSTEAFF; CDR3nt: TGTGCCAGCAGTTATAGCGAGGCGGGGAGCACTGAAGCTTTCTTT
abundance: .; d_gene: TRBD2; j_gene: TRBJ2-5; v_gene: TRBV29-1; CDR3aa: CSVAGLAGQETQYF; CDR3nt: TGCAGCGTGGCAGGACTAGCGGGACAAGAGACCCAGTACTTC
abundance: .; d_gene: .; j_gene: TRBJ1-2; v_gene: TRBV11-2; CDR3aa: CASSLERNYGYTF; CDR3nt: TGTGCCAGCAGCTTAGAGAGAAACTATGGCTACACCTTC
abundance: .; d_gene: .; j_gene: TRBJ1-2; v_gene: TRBV7-8; CDR3aa: CASSPQGDYGYTF; CDR3nt: TGTGCCAGCAGCCCACAGGGTGACTATGGCTACACCTTC
abundance: .; d_gene: .; j_gene: TRBJ2-1; v_gene: TRBV2; CDR3aa: CASSEGGAYNEQFF; CDR3nt: TGTGCCAGCAGTGAAGGCGGGGCCTACAATGAGCAGTTCTTC
abundance: .; d_gene: TRBD1; j_gene: TRBJ2-7; v_gene: TRBV7-3; CDR3aa: CASTRQGSYEQYF; CDR3nt: TGTGCCAGCACCAGACAGGGCTCCTACGAGCAGTACTTC
abundance: .; d_gene: TRBD1; j_gene: TRBJ2-5; v_gene: TRBV27; CDR3aa: CASSWAGGQETQYF; CDR3nt: TGTGCCAGCAGTTGGGCAGGGGGCCAAGAGACCCAGTACTTC
abundance: .; d_gene: .; j_gene: TRBJ2-5; v_gene: TRBV6-1; CDR3aa: CASSVGAAQYF; CDR3nt: TGTGCCAGCAGTGTGGGAGCGGCCCAGTACTTC
abundance: .; d_gene: .; j_gene: TRBJ1-3; v_gene: TRBV6-1; CDR3aa: CASNAGSSGNTIYF; CDR3nt: TGTGCCAGCAATGCAGGGTCCTCTGGAAACACCATATATTTT
abundance: .; d_gene: TRBD1; j_gene: TRBJ2-7; v_gene: TRBV27; CDR3aa: CASSYGQGSYEQYF; CDR3nt: TGTGCCAGCAGTTACGGACAGGGAAGCTACGAGCAGTACTTC
abundance: .; d_gene: .; j_gene: TRBJ1-4; v_gene: TRBV5-1; CDR3aa: CASSSGAVNEKLFF; CDR3nt: TGCGCCAGCAGCTCAGGGGCGGTCAATGAAAAACTGTTTTTT
abundance: few; d_gene: .; j_gene: TRBJ1-2; v_gene: TRBV14; CDR3aa: CASSQGQNYGYTF; CDR3nt: TGTGCCAGCAGCCAAGGCCAGAACTATGGCTACACCTTC
abundance: .; d_gene: .; j_gene: TRBJ2-5; v_gene: TRBV7-8; CDR3aa: CASSPYASDETQYF; CDR3nt: TGTGCCAGCAGCCCCTACGCCAGCGACGAGACCCAGTACTTC
abundance: .; d_gene: TRBD1; j_gene: TRBJ1-4; v_gene: TRBV19; CDR3aa: CASWDRGFSTNEKLFF; CDR3nt: TGTGCCAGTTGGGACAGGGGGTTTTCAACTAATGAAAAACTGTTTTTT
abundance: .; d_gene: .; j_gene: TRBJ1-2; v_gene: TRBV21-1; CDR3aa: CASSNSTGGGKNYGYTF; CDR3nt: TGTGCCAGCAGCAATTCGACAGGGGGCGGAAAAAACTATGGCTACACCTTC
abundance: .; d_gene: .; j_gene: TRBJ1-4; v_gene: TRBV18; CDR3aa: CASSPPGANEKLFF; CDR3nt: TGTGCCAGCTCACCACCGGGGGCGAATGAAAAACTGTTTTTT
abundance: few; d_gene: .; j_gene: TRBJ1-5; v_gene: TRBV6-5; CDR3aa: CASSLERGNQPQHF; CDR3nt: TGTGCCAGCAGTTTAGAGAGGGGCAATCAGCCCCAGCATTTT
abundance: .; d_gene: .; j_gene: TRBJ2-5; v_gene: TRBV10-3; CDR3aa: CAISGSRGPGETQYF; CDR3nt: TGTGCCATCAGTGGCTCCCGAGGTCCGGGGGAGACCCAGTACTTC
abundance: .; d_gene: .; j_gene: TRBJ1-1; v_gene: TRBV19; CDR3aa: CASSTDWNTEAFF; CDR3nt: TGTGCCAGCTCGACAGACTGGAACACTGAAGCTTTCTTT
abundance: few; d_gene: .; j_gene: TRBJ2-7; v_gene: TRBV2; CDR3aa: CASTETDYEQYF; CDR3nt: TGTGCCAGCACGGAGACAGACTACGAGCAGTACTTC
abundance: .; d_gene: .; j_gene: TRBJ1-2; v_gene: TRBV19; CDR3aa: CASSIDALYGYTF; CDR3nt: TGTGCCAGTAGTATAGATGCGCTCTATGGCTACACCTTC
abundance: .; d_gene: .; j_gene: TRBJ2-2; v_gene: TRBV6-6; CDR3aa: CASNRDKAAGELFF; CDR3nt: TGTGCCAGCAATCGGGACAAGGCGGCCGGGGAGCTGTTTTTT
abundance: .; d_gene: .; j_gene: TRBJ2-4; v_gene: TRBV10-1; CDR3aa: CASAGREKNIQYF; CDR3nt: TGCGCCAGCGCAGGACGGGAGAAAAACATTCAGTACTTC
abundance: few; d_gene: .; j_gene: TRBJ1-3; v_gene: TRBV11-2; CDR3aa: CASSKQGRARNTIYF; CDR3nt: TGTGCCAGCAGCAAACAGGGAAGGGCGAGAAACACCATATATTTT
abundance: .; d_gene: .; j_gene: TRBJ1-2; v_gene: TRBV6-5; CDR3aa: CASSSPGAQYGYTF; CDR3nt: TGTGCCAGCAGTTCCCCAGGGGCCCAATATGGCTACACCTTC
abundance: .; d_gene: TRBD1; j_gene: TRBJ2-5; v_gene: TRBV5-1; CDR3aa: CASSLDTGVQETQYF; CDR3nt: TGCGCCAGCAGCTTGGACACAGGGGTCCAAGAGACCCAGTACTTC
abundance: .; d_gene: TRBD1; j_gene: TRBJ1-5; v_gene: TRBV6-1; CDR3aa: CASSGRYGQGTMDSNQPQHF; CDR3nt: TGTGCCAGCAGTGGGCGCTACGGACAGGGGACGATGGATAGCAATCAGCCCCAGCATTTT
abundance: .; d_gene: TRBD1; j_gene: TRBJ1-2; v_gene: TRBV25-1; CDR3aa: CASSPYRGQDDYGYTF; CDR3nt: TGTGCCAGCAGTCCTTACCGAGGACAGGACGATTATGGCTACACCTTC
abundance: .; d_gene: .; j_gene: TRBJ1-1; v_gene: TRBV19; CDR3aa: CASSHLVGVSRNTEAFF; CDR3nt: TGTGCCAGTAGTCACCTCGTCGGTGTCTCACGGAACACTGAAGCTTTCTTT
abundance: .; d_gene: TRBD1; j_gene: TRBJ2-5; v_gene: TRBV6-5; CDR3aa: CASSYTRAGGRKTQYF; CDR3nt: TGTGCCAGCAGTTACACCAGGGCAGGGGGTCGGAAGACCCAGTACTTC
abundance: .; d_gene: TRBD2; j_gene: TRBJ2-2; v_gene: TRBV6-4; CDR3aa: CASSDQGGGGELFF; CDR3nt: TGTGCCAGCAGTGACCAGGGCGGGGGCGGGGAGCTGTTTTTT
abundance: .; d_gene: .; j_gene: TRBJ1-2; v_gene: TRBV6-1; CDR3aa: CASTETEDGYTF; CDR3nt: TGTGCCAGCACAGAGACAGAGGATGGCTACACCTTC
abundance: .; d_gene: .; j_gene: TRBJ1-2; v_gene: TRBV19; CDR3aa: CASSIPFVGGVYGYTF; CDR3nt: TGTGCCAGTAGTATCCCCTTTGTCGGAGGGGTCTATGGCTACACCTTC
abundance: .; d_gene: .; j_gene: TRBJ2-5; v_gene: TRBV14; CDR3aa: CASRADRNQETQYF; CDR3nt: TGTGCCAGCAGAGCTGACAGAAACCAAGAGACCCAGTACTTC
abundance: .; d_gene: TRBD1; j_gene: TRBJ2-7; v_gene: TRBV2; CDR3aa: CASKDRAYEQYF; CDR3nt: TGTGCCAGCAAAGACAGGGCCTACGAGCAGTACTTC
abundance: .; d_gene: TRBD1; j_gene: TRBJ1-1; v_gene: TRBV11-2; CDR3aa: CASRGQEESYTEAFF; CDR3nt: TGTGCCAGCCGGGGACAGGAGGAATCGTACACTGAAGCTTTCTTT
abundance: .; d_gene: TRBD1; j_gene: TRBJ1-4; v_gene: TRBV7-2; CDR3aa: CASSTQTGLNEKLFF; CDR3nt: TGTGCCAGCAGCACCCAGACAGGGCTTAATGAAAAACTGTTTTTT
abundance: .; d_gene: .; j_gene: TRBJ1-5; v_gene: TRBV7-9; CDR3aa: CSSSLVQESGPQHF; CDR3nt: TGTTCCAGCAGCTTAGTACAGGAGTCGGGGCCCCAGCATTTT
abundance: .; d_gene: .; j_gene: TRBJ2-7; v_gene: TRBV7-9; CDR3aa: CASSLNRDYEQYF; CDR3nt: TGTGCCAGCAGCTTAAACAGAGACTACGAGCAGTACTTC
abundance: .; d_gene: .; j_gene: TRBJ2-3; v_gene: TRBV6-5; CDR3aa: CASSYAGRSYGDTQYF; CDR3nt: TGTGCCAGCAGTTACGCGGGACGGTCGTACGGAGATACGCAGTATTTT